Detailed here is one TCR beta chain. Its specificity is not known. CDR1 and CDR2 (germline): KGHDR, SFDVKD. V was clipped by 7 bases and J by 1 base; unmatched bases: 5. CDR3 size: 17 residues. The record originates from a study of metastatic and nonmetastatic thyroid tumors. On the study more broadly: Peripheral blood and tumor or nodule samples from malignant and benign thyroid patients were compared. The study, taken as a whole, reports: In both blood and tumor samples, TCR beta diversity was reported significantly higher for malignant than benign nodules.

Every patient was untreated before thyroid surgery. Methods used by the authors: For papillary thyroid cancer, a distant-metastasis classifier was constructed from CDR3 differences observed across clinicopathological groups. TCRdb recomputed clones from the PCR reads via MiXCR. TCRdb's processing, not the authors' own work, is the source of the V and J calls. This table holds some 15,000 clones, roughly a quarter found once. This chain links TRBV24-1 with TRBJ2-5, with TRBD2 matching 16 bases. The sequence was obtained from a female donor with papillary thyroid cancer or a benign thyroid nodule (not recorded which). Some clones in this sample may be carry-over from other donors' samples. Sequences were obtained from adjacent normal tissue. The CDR3 DNA follows: TGTGCCACCAGCGGGACTAGCGGGGGGGCGCCCCAAGAGACCCAGTACTTC. Translated, it gives CATSGTSGGAPQETQYF.